Detailed here is one TCR beta chain. This clonotype was seen a few times. What this receptor recognizes is not known. Nothing much larger sits one base from this clone, and base qualities are not available. Trimming leaves V shorter by 6 bases and J shorter by 5 bases, with the junction holding 12 bases beyond the gene matches. The CDR3 goes from the cysteine to the phenylalanine over 16 residues. Of the read, only the CDR3 DNA is kept; its 48 bases are in frame from base 1. To synthesize cDNA, template-switch 5'RACE was performed with a primer carrying a 10-nucleotide random unique molecular identifier so that each TCR transcript was tagged. Every sequencing run covered 15-18 subjects and yielded more than 160 million TCR-beta sequences. The RNeasy kit was used for extraction of total RNA. The KAPA Real-time Library Amplification kit was used to amplify TCR-beta VDJ regions with primers for the TCR constant region and the 5'RACE anchor. Sample indexes and Illumina adaptors were added in a first PCR, after which library yield was increased in a second PCR. After purification with Ampure beads, the TCR product of roughly 650 bp was size-selected on a 2% E-gel SizeSelection system. Before pooling, libraries had their quality checked on a Bioanalyzer, their concentration measured with Qubit, and their quantity determined with the Kapa Library Quantification kit. Libraries were sequenced paired-end 2 x 150 bp on an Illumina HiSeq 2500. To increase sequence diversity, about 25-31% phiX was spiked into each library pool. As for how the authors treated the data: The quality-filtered reads were processed with the UMI-based MiGEC pipeline, whose error correction step removed more than 80% of the raw TCR sequences. IMGT germline references were used for alignment of VDJ genes, and clonotypes were defined by a unique CDR3 amino acid sequence together with V-J genes. Clonal expansion, Shannon diversity and CDR3 relatedness were evaluated with VDJtools (CalcPairwiseDistances, ClusterSamples), while phylogenetic trees were built in CLCbio workbench. A clone was classed as expanded if it had 8 or more unique UMIs, a cutoff based on coefficient-of-variation modelling across technical triplicates. TCRdb reanalyzed the raw reads on its own, using fastp at Q25 for trimming and MiXCR for clone calling, and kept in-frame beta chains. Merged by CDR3 protein, the rows form single entries marked with the most common genes and DNA. TCRdb's processing, not the authors', yielded these V and J calls. The sample table contains some 100,000 distinct CDR3 sequences; only one count was recorded for roughly an eighth of them. The ten largest clones capture 5% of the sample.

This specimen's time point label, per the study, means: longitudinal time-point 2. For unsorted PBMC libraries, 2 million PBMCs were used after storage in RNAlater at -80 degrees C until RNA extraction. Peripheral blood was subjected to Ficoll-Hypaque density gradient centrifugation to isolate PBMCs, which were then cryopreserved in liquid nitrogen. The data are from a study of neurological immune-mediated disorders (dated by TCRdb to the late 2010s). About the investigation overall: Peripheral blood TCR-beta repertoires from patients with HTLV-I-associated myelopathy (HAM/TSP), patients with multiple sclerosis, and healthy controls were compared in the study using UMI-based sequencing. The approximately 96 TCR-beta libraries covered PBMC samples along with longitudinal samples, technical triplicates, and paired sorted CD4+ and CD8+ T-cell subsets. Longitudinal HAM/TSP donors and healthy donors each had 3 time-points at intervals of about 3-40 months. Of the approximately 70 subjects in the cohort, around 15 were HAM/TSP patients, roughly 35 were multiple sclerosis patients, and 20 were healthy controls. What the authors observed across the whole study: Across subjects, expanded clones never shared an identical CDR3 amino acid sequence, which suggests that the TCR-beta repertoires in every group were private. TCR clonal expansion was highest in HAM/TSP patients and lowest in MS patients, with MS patients falling below even healthy controls.

This receptor chain uses TRBV12-3 or TRBV12-4 and TRBJ2-7, and TRBD2 matches 11 of the central bases. The receptor was isolated from a female donor with HTLV-1-associated myelopathy (HAM/TSP). Sequenced material: PBMCs. The CDR3 corresponds to CASSRGIAGGFDEQYF. The DNA sequence follows: TGTGCCAGCAGCCGCGGGATAGCGGGGGGGTTCGACGAGCAGTACTTC.